The 14 T cell receptor beta chains presented below share a single source sample, sequenced in a study of technical replicates of blood from several donors. Clones were sequenced by immunoSEQ multiplex PCR, and TCRdb holds only the in-frame ones, with some missing. The sample includes tens of thousands of clones, approximately 84% of them seen just once. What was sequenced was PBMCs. The receptors were sampled from a human donor in good health. Some clones in this sample may be carry-over from other donors' samples.

V gene TRBV27 combines with J gene TRBJ1-2; D is possibly TRBD1 (6 bases). Trimming cost V 5 bases and J 4 bases, with 11 bases left between them. The germline V gene encodes CDR1 MNHEY and CDR2 SMNVEV (reference sequence). CDR3 length: 13 residues. CDR3 amino acids: CASSLARGYGYTF. The CDR3 DNA follows: TGTGCCAGCAGTCTCGCCAGGGGCTATGGCTACACCTTC.

The rearrangement uses TRBV11-2 and TRBJ2-7; 10 bases line up with TRBD2. The CDR3 totals 15 residues. The V segment lost 5 bases and the J segment 9 bases; nucleotides outside the gene matches: 13. Germline values: CDR1 SGHAT, CDR2 FQNNGV. The CDR3 DNA reads TGTGCCAGCAGCCCACCATCGGGACTAGCGCGTTGGCAGTACTTC. It specifies CASSPPSGLARWQYF.

The CDR3 DNA follows: TGTGCCAGCAGCTTGCCCAACAGGCCCACAGATACGCAGTATTTT. It translates to CASSLPNRPTDTQYF. V is TRBV5-6 and J is TRBJ2-3; weak D call: TRBD1 (5 bases). The CDR3 spans 15 residues. The germline V gene has CDR1 SGHDT and CDR2 YYEEEE. V lost 1 base, J lost 2 bases, and 11 bases lay in between.

The V call is TRBV5-1, the J call TRBJ1-2; D remains ambiguous. V lost 4 bases and J 6 bases, leaving 16 bases between the germline ends. The CDR3 runs to 14 residues. Looked up from germline, CDR1 is SGHRS and CDR2 is YFSETQ. CDR3 sequence: CASSPRGREDGYTF. The CDR3 bases are TGCGCCAGCAGCCCCCGAGGGAGGGAGGATGGCTACACCTTC. Supplemented by reference TRBV5-1 and TRBJ1-2, the full variable domain reads KAGVTQTPRYLIKTRGQQVTLSCSPISGHRSVSWYQQTPGQGLQFLFEYFSETQRNKGNFPGRFSGRQFSNSRSEMNVSTLELGDSALYLCASSPRGREDGYTFGSGTRLTVV.

J is TRBJ2-7 and V is TRBV18, with 8 bases identical to TRBD2. The CDR3 runs 16 residues. V lost 0 bases, J lost 0 bases, and 4 bases stayed unmatched. Germline V lookup: CDR1 KGHSH, CDR2 LQKENI. The CDR3 here is CASSPPTGGGSYEQYF. The CDR3 bases are TGTGCCAGCTCACCACCAACGGGGGGGGGCTCCTACGAGCAGTACTTC.

The chain uses TRBV9 and TRBJ1-2; unclear D gene. The CDR3 consists of 16 residues. Between the trimmed V and J ends, which lost 4 bases and 0 bases, there was a span of 16 bases. Per germline, CDR1 SGDLS and CDR2 YYNGEE. The DNA for the CDR3 is TGTGCCAGCAGCCCCGGGAGAGGGCGATCTAACTATGGCTACACCTTC. Translated, it gives CASSPGRGRSNYGYTF. Full variable domain (missing parts from reference TRBV9 and TRBJ1-2): DSGVTQTPKHLITATGQRVTLRCSPRSGDLSVYWYQQSLDQGLQFLIQYYNGEERAKGNILERFSAQQFPDLHSELNLSSLELGDSALYFCASSPGRGRSNYGYTFGSGTRLTVV.

The chain combines TRBV9 with TRBJ2-3, with D possibly TRBD2 on 7 matching bases. The CDR3 covers 16 residues. The germline gives CDR1 SGDLS, CDR2 YYNGEE. The germline V and J ends were trimmed by 3 bases and 2 bases, with 16 bases remaining between them. The CDR3 sequence: CASSADGGRITDTQYF. CDR3 bases: TGTGCCAGCAGCGCCGACGGGGGGCGCATCACAGATACGCAGTATTTT.

The V and J genes are TRBV27 and TRBJ2-7, with TRBD1 as a possible D gene (6 bases). The V end was cut by 5 bases, the J end by 2 bases, with 13 bases between. The CDR3 contains 14 residues. Germline CDR1 and CDR2: MNHEY and SMNVEV (reference sequence). The CDR3 region is CASSPSQGPYEQYF. In nucleotides, the CDR3 is TGTGCCAGCAGTCCCTCCCAGGGGCCCTACGAGCAGTACTTC.

V is TRBV7-8 and J is TRBJ2-1, with 13 bases identical to TRBD2. The CDR3 is 15 amino acids. Per the germline V gene, CDR1 is SGHVS and CDR2 is FQNEAQ. V shed 1 base, J shed 10 bases, and the junction held 4 bases outside the gene matches. The CDR3 spells CASSLVLAGGREQFF. The CDR3 nucleotides read TGTGCCAGCAGCTTAGTACTAGCGGGGGGGCGAGAGCAGTTCTTC.

This rearrangement joins TRBV5-1 to TRBJ2-7, with 7 bases that match TRBD1. Trimming took 5 bases from V and 3 from J; bases not matched to a gene: 11. The CDR3 contains 15 residues. Germline V lookup: CDR1 SGHRS, CDR2 YFSETQ. CDR3 amino acids: CASSRQGQGIYEQYF. The CDR3 bases are TGCGCCAGCAGTAGACAGGGTCAGGGTATCTACGAGCAGTACTTC.

This sequence joins TRBV11-1 and TRBJ1-1; D is unclear. This CDR3 contains 12 residues. Germline CDR1 reads SGHAT; CDR2 reads FQDESV (reference sequence). The V gene lost 5 bases and the J gene lost 4 bases, with 8 bases spanning the gap. CDR3 region: CASSPRGTEAFF. The CDR3, as DNA: TGTGCCAGCAGCCCCCGGGGCACTGAAGCTTTCTTT.

This chain connects TRBV9 to TRBJ2-7; 14 nucleotides match TRBD2. Germline V gene lookup returns CDR1 SGDLS and CDR2 YYNGEE. V lost 3 bases, J lost 6 bases, and 2 bases stayed unmatched. The CDR3 runs 14 residues. The CDR3 region has the DNA TGTGCCAGCAGCGAGGGACTAGCGGGAGCCGAGCAGTACTTC. This codes for CASSEGLAGAEQYF.

In its sample, this clone was seen once. This chain links TRBV11-2 with TRBJ1-1, with D tentatively TRBD1 (6 bases). In germline, CDR1 is SGHAT, CDR2 FQNNGV. The CDR3 covers 13 residues. Trimming took 6 bases from V and 0 from J, leaving 8 bases between them. In DNA, the CDR3 is TGTGCCAGCAGGCAGGGGCTGAACACTGAAGCTTTCTTT. Amino acids: CASRQGLNTEAFF.

The chain is built from TRBV29-1 and TRBJ2-1, with TRBD2 identical over 9 bases. The CDR3 contains 18 residues. Trimming removed 7 bases from V and 2 bases from J; junction bases left unmatched: 18. The germline V gene has CDR1 SQVTM and CDR2 ANQGSEA. CDR3 protein: CSGVGLAGGPSAYNEQFF. CDR3 bases: TGCAGCGGGGTAGGGCTGGCGGGAGGGCCCTCGGCCTACAATGAGCAGTTCTTC.